These 30 T cell receptor beta chains were sequenced from one sample in a study of regulatory T cells in long-lasting Graves disease. Combining iRepertoire HTBI primers with Arm-PCR of CDR3 regions, the authors built TCR beta libraries. TCRdb fed the multiplex PCR reads into MiXCR, producing one record per CDR3 protein. The sample has a few hundred thousand distinct CDR3 sequences, 12% seen once; the top ten hold 15% to 20%. Time point here: newly diagnosed GD, antithyroid drugs for less than 3 months. PBMC-extracted RNA yielded the TCR library. The same data also went into a second study, on T cells in Graves' hyperthyroidism and ophthalmopathy.

The input for sequencing was peripheral blood mononuclear cells (PBMCs), taken at new diagnosis, from a patient treated with antithyroid drugs. The receptors here all came from a woman younger than 35 with Graves disease.

This clonotype was seen repeatedly, ten times or more. The chain carries TRBV29-1 and TRBJ1-2; 10 nucleotides line up with TRBD1. Germline-derived CDR1 and CDR2 are SQVTM and ANQGSEA. The ends lost 3 bases at V and 8 bases at J; junction bases unmatched: 3. This CDR3 contains 12 residues. The CDR3 DNA follows: TGCAGCGTTGAGGGACAGGGGCCCGGCTACACCTTC. Its protein is CSVEGQGPGYTF. Combining the CDR3 with reference TRBV29-1 and TRBJ1-2 gives the whole variable domain SAVISQKPSRDICQRGTSLTIQCQVDSQVTMMFWYRQQPGQSLTLIATANQGSEATYESGFVIDKFPISRPNLTFSTLTVSNMSPEDSSIYLCSVEGQGPGYTFGSGTRLTVV.

This clonotype was observed a handful of times. This rearrangement joins TRBV12-3 or TRBV12-4 to TRBJ2-1; 9 bases map to TRBD2. V dropped 5 bases and J dropped 8; count of bases not matched to a gene: 13. The CDR3 spans 16 residues. CDR3 in amino acids: CASSNSWGLAYDEQFF. The CDR3 DNA follows: TGTGCCAGCAGTAACTCGTGGGGACTAGCATACGATGAGCAGTTCTTC.

This clonotype was observed many times. The chain recombines TRBV9 with TRBJ1-5; D may be TRBD1 (5 bases). In germline, CDR1 is SGDLS, CDR2 YYNGEE. The CDR3 covers 19 residues. V was shortened by 3 bases and J by 0 bases, with 22 bases between the two germline ends. The CDR3 sequence: CASSGGPAAGSNSNQPQHF. Written as DNA, the CDR3 is TGTGCCAGCAGCGGAGGCCCCGCGGCAGGGAGTAATAGCAATCAGCCCCAGCATTTT.

Ten or more counts support this clonotype. V usage is TRBV6-1 and J usage is TRBJ1-1; no reliable D call. CDR1 and CDR2 from the germline V gene are MNHNS and SASEGT. The length of the CDR3 is 14 residues. The ends were cut back, 6 bases at V and 4 bases at J, with 15 bases in the middle. CDR3 region: CASSKPGEATEAFF. The DNA for the CDR3 is TGTGCCAGCAGCAAACCGGGTGAAGCCACTGAAGCTTTCTTT.

About this clonotype: A much larger clone lies one base from this, so it may be a read error. This chain connects TRBV7-2 to TRBJ2-7; 8 bases line up with TRBD2. The length of the CDR3 is 15 residues. V dropped 6 bases and J dropped 7; count of bases not matched to a gene: 14. Germline V gives CDR1 SGHTA, CDR2 FQGNSA. In DNA form, the CDR3 reads TGTGCCAGCAGACCGAGCGGGGGTTCCTACAATGAGCAGTACTTC. Its translation is CASRPSGGSYNEQYF.

This clonotype appeared many times. The genes are TRBV27 and TRBJ1-6, with D perhaps TRBD1 (5 bases). CDR1 and CDR2 from the germline V gene are MNHEY and SMNVEV (reference sequence). Trimming cost V 3 bases and J 0 bases, with 9 bases left between them. This CDR3 contains 16 residues. The CDR3 bases are TGTGCCAGCAGTTTTGAGGGGAGCTCCTATAATTCACCCCTCCACTTT. It codes for CASSFEGSSYNSPLHF.

This clonotype was seen many times. J is TRBJ1-5 and V is TRBV20-1, with D unresolved. The length of the CDR3 is 13 residues. In germline, CDR1 is DFQATT, CDR2 SNEGSKA (reference sequence). Between the trimmed V and J ends, which lost 0 bases and 2 bases, there was a span of 5 bases. The CDR3 coding sequence is TGCAGTGCTAGAGAGGAACGCAATCAGCCCCAGCATTTT. Amino acid sequence: CSAREERNQPQHF.

This clonotype was picked up many times. This chain connects TRBV25-1 to TRBJ1-5; 7 bases fit TRBD1. Per germline, CDR1 MGHDK and CDR2 SYGVNS. The CDR3 runs to 15 residues. The V and J ends lost 5 bases and 4 bases, in that order; junction bases with no gene match: 8. CDR3 DNA: TGTGCCAGCAGTAAGGCAGGGGGAAAGAATCAGCCCCAGCATTTT. This codes for CASSKAGGKNQPQHF. Based on the CDR3 plus reference TRBV25-1 and TRBJ1-5, the full variable domain is EADIYQTPRYLVIGTGKKITLECSQTMGHDKMYWYQQDPGMELHLIHYSYGVNSTEKGDLSSESTVSRIRTEHFPLTLESARPSHTSQYLCASSKAGGKNQPQHFGDGTRLSIL.

This clonotype was seen a few times. This may arise from a read error, as a much more abundant clone is one base away. It is likely a read error, because the conserved phenylalanine at the end of the CDR3 is missing. The V call is TRBV27, the J call TRBJ2-1; D is possibly TRBD2 (5 bases). The germline V and J ends were trimmed by 3 bases and 7 bases, with 16 bases remaining between them. This CDR3 has 15 amino acids. Germline V gene sequence: CDR1 MNHEY, CDR2 SMNVEV (reference sequence). In DNA, the CDR3 is TGTGCCAGCAGTTTGAGTGGGAGCGTGTATAATGAGCAGTTCCTC. Translated: CASSLSGSVYNEQFL.

This clonotype has only a few counts. A much more abundant neighbour one base away suggests this may be a read error. The chain couples TRBV7-9 to TRBJ2-5; D may be TRBD2 (6 bases). This CDR3 is built from 16 residues. CDR1 SEHNR and CDR2 FQNEAQ come from the germline V gene (reference sequence). The CDR3 DNA reads as TGTGCCAGCAGCTTAAGGGTGCTGGTCGGTCGGGAGACCCAGCACTTC. Residues: CASSLRVLVGRETQHF.

This clonotype was seen at least ten times. The rearrangement links TRBV10-3 to TRBJ2-2; no firm D call. This CDR3 is 12 amino acids long. Looked up from germline, CDR1 is ENHRY and CDR2 is SYGVKD. The V end was cut by 11 bases, the J end by 9 bases, with 16 bases between. The CDR3 loop reads CASRTLGWELFF. The CDR3 nucleotides read TGTGCCTCCCGGACCCTCGGTTGGGAGCTGTTTTTT.

This clonotype was picked up many times. The V and J genes are TRBV27 and TRBJ2-1; 9 nucleotides line up with TRBD1. In germline, CDR1 is MNHEY, CDR2 SMNVEV (reference sequence). CDR3 length: 18 amino acids. After removal of 5 bases from V and 0 bases from J, the junction contained 11 bases not matched to a gene. The CDR3 DNA reads as TGTGCCAGCAGTCCGCGGGACAGGGTTGTAAGCTCCTACAATGAGCAGTTCTTC. It specifies CASSPRDRVVSSYNEQFF.

This clonotype was detected ten times or more. CDR3 bases: TGCAGCGTGGCGACAGGGGACTACAATGAGCAGTTCTTC. Translating it yields CSVATGDYNEQFF. V usage is TRBV29-1 and J usage is TRBJ2-1; 8 bases match TRBD1. Trimming took 6 bases from V and 3 from J; bases not matched to a gene: 4. The CDR3 is made up of 13 amino acids. The V gene's germline CDR1 is SQVTM and CDR2 ANQGSEA.

Only one count was recorded for this clonotype. This clone may be a read error of a much larger clone one base away. The V gene is TRBV7-3, the J gene TRBJ2-3; 10 bases map to TRBD2. This CDR3 spans 15 amino acids. Germline CDR1 reads SGHTA; CDR2 reads FQGTGA. In DNA, the CDR3 is TGTGCCAGCAGCGGGACTAGCGCGAAGACAGATGCGCAGTATTTT. It specifies CASSGTSAKTDAQYF.

This clonotype was counted ten times or more. This chain joins TRBV27 and TRBJ1-2, with TRBD1 matching 9 bases. CDR1 and CDR2 (germline): MNHEY, SMNVEV (reference sequence). J was trimmed by 4 bases and V by 3 bases; bases with no gene match: 6. This CDR3 region has 15 residues. CDR3 sequence: CASSFSQGAIYGYTF. The CDR3 nucleotides read TGTGCCAGCAGTTTTTCACAGGGGGCGATCTATGGCTACACCTTC.

The chain has TRBV5-1 and TRBJ1-2; D is possibly TRBD1 (6 bases). Trimming cost V 0 bases and J 5 bases, with 14 bases left between them. The CDR3 covers 15 residues. Germline V gives CDR1 SGHRS, CDR2 YFSETQ. CDR3 protein: CASSLAGQNTYGYTF. The CDR3 nucleotides read TGCGCCAGCAGCTTGGCCGGACAGAATACTTATGGCTACACCTTC.

Only a few counts were recorded for this clonotype. The rearrangement joins TRBV6-5 to TRBJ1-3, with D maybe TRBD1 (5 bases). This CDR3 has 15 residues. Trimming stripped 1 base from V and 0 bases from J, with 7 bases between. CDR1 MNHEY and CDR2 SVGAGI come from the germline V gene. CDR3 sequence (DNA): TGTGCCAGCAGTTACTTCGGGGGCTCTGGAAACACCATATATTTT. Encoded protein: CASSYFGGSGNTIYF.

This clonotype was seen only a few times. The chain links TRBV6-1 to TRBJ2-1, with 9 bases lining up with TRBD2. Germline CDR1 and CDR2: MNHNS and SASEGT. V trimming: 7 bases; J trimming: 5 bases; junction bases outside the gene matches: 12. The CDR3 spans 16 residues. CDR3 residues: CASIDAGLAGDNEQFF. The CDR3 DNA is TGTGCCAGCATTGACGCCGGGTTAGCGGGAGACAATGAGCAGTTCTTC.

This clonotype came up many times. The chain links TRBV10-3 to TRBJ1-4; no definite D call. The CDR3 runs 14 residues. Per germline, CDR1 ENHRY and CDR2 SYGVKD. Trimming stripped 3 bases from V and 8 bases from J, with 13 bases between. Written as DNA, the CDR3 is TGTGCCATCAGTGACCCTGGACTGGGAGAAAAACTGTTTTTT. Its translation: CAISDPGLGEKLFF.

This clonotype was counted a few times. V is TRBV5-1 and J is TRBJ2-6; no reliable D call. Germline CDR1 SGHRS, CDR2 YFSETQ. The ends were cut back, 4 bases at V and 4 bases at J, with 12 bases in the middle. This CDR3 is 15 amino acids long. The CDR3 coding sequence is TGCGCCAGCAGCGTACCACGTTCCGGGGCCAACGTCCTGACTTTC. The encoded protein is CASSVPRSGANVLTF.

This clonotype was counted between two and nine times. CDR3 sequence (DNA): TGTGCCAGTAGTTCCGCCGGGACCCCTTCCTATAGCAATCAGCCCCAGCATTTT. It codes for CASSSAGTPSYSNQPQHF. This chain joins TRBV19 and TRBJ1-5; a weak D match, TRBD1 (5 bases). V was clipped by 5 bases and J by 0 bases, with 20 bases between them. The CDR3 has 18 amino acids. CDR1 is LNHDA and CDR2 is SQIVND in the germline V gene (reference sequence).

This clonotype was counted many times. CDR3 region: CSATPLSGGPRNEQFF. The CDR3 region has the DNA TGCAGTGCTACCCCTTTATCGGGGGGGCCCCGGAATGAGCAGTTCTTC. The rearrangement links TRBV20-1 to TRBJ2-1, with 8 bases lining up with TRBD2. J lost 7 bases, V lost 4 bases, and 15 bases had no gene match. Germline-derived CDR1 and CDR2 are DFQATT and SNEGSKA (reference sequence). The CDR3 spans 16 residues.

Comments on this clonotype: A much more abundant neighbour one base away suggests this may be a read error. This chain uses TRBV7-2 with TRBJ2-3; the D is unclear. Trimming stripped 3 bases from V and 4 bases from J, with 14 bases between. CDR3 size: 15 residues. Germline assignment: CDR1 SGHTA and CDR2 FQGNSA. The DNA for the CDR3 is TGTGCCAGCAGCTTTATCCCGCCGCGTGCAGATACGCAGTATTTT. Translating it yields CASSFIPPRADTQYF. Using reference TRBV7-2 and TRBJ2-3 for the parts outside the CDR3, the full variable domain is GAGVSQSPSNKVTEKGKDVELRCDPISGHTALYWYRQSLGQGLEFLIYFQGNSAPDKSGLPSDRFSAERTGGSVSTLTIQRTQQEDSAVYLCASSFIPPRADTQYFGPGTRLTVL.

This clonotype has only a few counts. J is TRBJ2-4 and V is TRBV7-8, with 9 positions matching TRBD1. CDR3 length: 17 amino acids. With V trimmed by 3 bases and J by 4 bases, 10 bases remained unmatched. Per the germline V gene, CDR1 is SGHVS and CDR2 is FQNEAQ. The chain's CDR3 is CASSFTALGTGKNIQYF. For the CDR3, the DNA is TGTGCCAGCAGCTTCACTGCCTTGGGGACAGGGAAAAACATTCAGTACTTC.

This clonotype was picked up many times. This chain links TRBV27 with TRBJ2-7; D perhaps matches TRBD1 (5 bases). V dropped 4 bases and J dropped 3 bases, with 19 bases sitting between them. Germline CDR1 and CDR2: MNHEY and SMNVEV (reference sequence). The CDR3 runs 16 residues. In nucleotides, the CDR3 is TGTGCCAGCAGTTATCTCGGTTATGACAGCAGCTACGAGCAGTACGTC. It specifies CASSYLGYDSSYEQYV.

At least ten counts were recorded for this clonotype. This chain joins TRBV7-9 and TRBJ2-7, with D tentatively TRBD2 (6 bases). V was pared by 5 bases and J by 0 bases, with 14 bases between. Per germline, CDR1 SEHNR and CDR2 FQNEAQ (reference sequence). The CDR3 sequence is 15 residues long. The CDR3 DNA sequence: TGTGCCAGCAGCACCGGGACTCGATTCTCCTACGAGCAGTACTTC. As protein: CASSTGTRFSYEQYF.

Remarks on this clonotype: With a much larger clone just one base away, this may be a read error. J is TRBJ2-4 and V is TRBV6-1; 7 nucleotides agree with TRBD2. Trimming at V came to 5 bases and at J to 13 bases, leaving 11 bases not matched to a gene. The CDR3 length is 13 residues. Germline V CDR1 and CDR2: MNHNS, SASEGT. The CDR3 region is CASSNLLAYEQYF. In DNA form, the CDR3 reads TGTGCCAGCAGTAACCTACTAGCGTATGAGCAGTACTTC.

This clonotype was seen many times. In nucleotides, the CDR3 is TGTGCCAGCAGCTTAAGAGGAGACAGCTATGGCTACACCTTC. Translating gives CASSLRGDSYGYTF. The V call is TRBV7-3, the J call TRBJ1-2; D might be TRBD1 (5 bases). Germline CDR1 and CDR2: SGHTA and FQGTGA. The V gene lost 1 base and the J gene lost 4 bases, with 10 bases spanning the gap. The CDR3 loop spans 14 amino acids.

The rearrangement links TRBV10-3 to TRBJ2-6, with 7 bases fitting TRBD1. The CDR3 sequence is 16 residues long. Trimming at V came to 0 bases and at J to 2 bases, leaving 1 base not matched to a gene. Germline CDR1 ENHRY, CDR2 SYGVKD. CDR3 sequence: CAISESQGTGANVLTF. The CDR3 DNA follows: TGTGCCATCAGTGAGTCACAGGGGACTGGGGCCAACGTCCTGACTTTC.

This clonotype came up a few times. The chain joins TRBV9 to TRBJ2-3, with D perhaps TRBD1 or TRBD2 (6 bases each). The ends were cut back, 0 bases at V and 0 bases at J, with 11 bases in the middle. The CDR3 extends over 16 amino acids. Per germline, CDR1 SGDLS and CDR2 YYNGEE. The CDR3 DNA reads as TGTGCCAGCAGCGTAGGGGGGGCTCCTAGCACAGATACGCAGTATTTT. This encodes CASSVGGAPSTDTQYF.